Listed below are T cell receptor beta chains from one sample, sequenced in a study of response to subunit inactivated influenza vaccine. TCRdb re-called the RT-PCR reads through MiXCR, storing one row per CDR3 protein. The table shows a few hundred thousand distinct CDR3 sequences, with around 15% occurring only once. This specimen consisted of PBMCs from blood, obtained 11 to 12 days after vaccination. All receptors come from a man in his fifties who received an inactivated influenza vaccine. Each CDR3 is given with its conserved first and last residue. The D gene is left open where the match is weak. Clone size, where shown, is once, few, many, or a class for clones that have expanded.

V gene	J gene	clone size	D gene	CDR3 protein	CDR3 DNA
TRBV7-2	TRBJ1-1	few	TRBD1	CATDRGRGTEAFF	TGTGCCACGGACAGGGGGCGAGGCACTGAAGCTTTCTTT
TRBV12-3/TRBV12-4	TRBJ2-3	few	TRBD2	CASSPGGGGPSTDTQYF	TGTGCCAGCAGCCCCGGGGGCGGGGGGCCCAGCACAGATACGCAGTATTTT
TRBV5-1	TRBJ2-4	few	NA	CASFRQVLAKNIQYF	TGCGCCAGCTTTCGACAGGTGCTAGCCAAAAACATTCAGTACTTC
TRBV20-1	TRBJ2-3	few	TRBD2	CSALSGLAGGPGVGTDTQYF	TGCAGTGCCTTGAGTGGGCTAGCGGGGGGGCCGGGTGTTGGAACAGATACGCAGTATTTT
TRBV5-5	TRBJ1-6	NA	TRBD1	CASSDTGTGRNSPLHF	TGTGCCAGCAGCGATACCGGGACAGGGCGGAACTCACCCCTCCACTTT
TRBV6-5	TRBJ2-2	NA	NA	CASSYSISGQGGTGELFF	TGTGCCAGCAGTTACTCGATAAGTGGGCAGGGAGGTACCGGGGAGCTGTTTTTT
TRBV29-1	TRBJ2-1	NA	TRBD1	CSVEGDRVSYNEQFF	TGCAGCGTTGAAGGAGACAGGGTATCGTACAATGAGCAGTTCTTC
TRBV7-2	TRBJ1-1	few	NA	CASSLRVGALTEAFF	TGTGCCAGCAGCCTAAGGGTGGGGGCGCTGACTGAAGCTTTCTTT
TRBV24-1	TRBJ1-5	few	NA	CATSDGGSYSNQPQHF	TGTGCCACCAGTGATGGCGGATCATATAGCAATCAGCCCCAGCATTTT
TRBV5-1	TRBJ2-7	few	NA	CASSGTGLSYEQYF	TGCGCCAGCAGTGGGACGGGACTCTCCTACGAGCAGTACTTC
TRBV7-2	TRBJ1-1	few	NA	CASSSEDTQAFF	TGTGCCAGCAGCTCGGAGGACACACAGGCTTTCTTT
TRBV18	TRBJ1-5	NA	NA	CASSPGGGSQPQHF	TGTGCCAGCTCACCCGGGGGAGGAAGTCAGCCCCAGCATTTT
TRBV27	TRBJ2-7	NA	NA	CASSFEGEQYF	TGTGCCAGCAGTTTTGAGGGCGAGCAGTACTTC
TRBV27	TRBJ1-6	NA	TRBD1	CASGTQGGNSPLHF	TGTGCCAGCGGAACACAGGGGGGTAATTCACCCCTCCACTTT
TRBV20-1	TRBJ2-7	few	NA	CSASDRPVEQYF	TGCAGTGCTAGTGACCGCCCCGTGGAGCAGTACTTC
TRBV6-2/TRBV6-3	TRBJ2-7	NA	TRBD1	CASRLTGPTSYEQYF	TGTGCCAGCAGGCTGACAGGGCCTACATCCTACGAGCAGTACTTC
TRBV5-1	TRBJ2-3	few	TRBD2	CASSLNSGGVTDTQYF	TGCGCCAGCAGCTTGAATAGCGGGGGGGTCACAGATACGCAGTATTTT
TRBV28	TRBJ1-5	many	NA	CASRRGGAYGNQPQHF	TGTGCCAGCCGAAGAGGGGGGGCGTATGGCAATCAGCCCCAGCATTTT
TRBV29-1	TRBJ2-5	NA	NA	CSVLGSQETQYF	TGCAGCGTTCTGGGATCCCAAGAGACCCAGTACTTC
TRBV7-2	TRBJ2-2	NA	NA	CASRKGGDGNTGELFF	TGTGCCAGCAGAAAAGGGGGGGACGGAAACACCGGGGAGCTGTTTTTT
TRBV12-3/TRBV12-4	TRBJ2-7	NA	NA	CASSSGSVETGSYEQYF	TGTGCCAGCAGTTCTGGTTCTGTGGAGACGGGCTCCTACGAGCAGTACTTC
TRBV25-1	TRBJ1-2	many	NA	CASSELNRDFGYTF	TGTGCCAGCAGTGAATTAAACCGTGATTTTGGCTACACCTTC
TRBV7-9	TRBJ2-7	few	TRBD1	CASSLDSGQGKMYEQYF	TGTGCCAGCAGCTTAGATAGTGGACAGGGAAAAATGTACGAGCAGTACTTC
TRBV20-1	TRBJ2-1	NA	NA	CSAYAVYNEQFF	TGCAGTGCTTATGCCGTCTACAATGAGCAGTTCTTC
TRBV12-3/TRBV12-4	TRBJ1-4	NA	NA	CASREVGTKLFF	TGTGCCAGCAGAGAAGTCGGGACGAAACTGTTTTTT
TRBV20-1	TRBJ2-7	NA	TRBD1	CSAWTGKNYEQYF	TGCAGTGCTTGGACAGGGAAAAACTACGAGCAGTACTTC
TRBV28	TRBJ2-3	NA	TRBD2	CASITSVGTSGADTQYF	TGTGCCAGCATCACCTCGGTAGGGACTAGCGGGGCAGATACGCAGTATTTT
TRBV2	TRBJ2-5	NA	TRBD2	CASLGGTRRETQYF	TGTGCCAGCCTCGGGGGGACTAGACGTGAGACCCAGTACTTC
TRBV12-3/TRBV12-4	TRBJ1-1	many	TRBD1	CASSPRTGLNTEAFF	TGTGCCAGCAGTCCACGGACAGGTTTGAACACTGAAGCTTTCTTT
TRBV5-1	TRBJ1-1	NA	NA	CASSSDSSNTEAFF	TGCGCCAGCAGCTCGGACAGTTCCAACACTGAAGCTTTCTTT
TRBV28	TRBJ1-2	few	NA	CASSLWRGINYGYTF	TGTGCCAGCAGCTTATGGCGGGGGATTAACTATGGCTACACCTTC
TRBV10-3	TRBJ2-3	few	TRBD2	CAISESSWSGGVDTQYF	TGTGCCATCAGTGAGTCGAGTTGGAGCGGGGGCGTAGATACGCAGTATTTT
TRBV20-1	TRBJ1-1	NA	NA	CSARVGRGVGAEAFF	TGCAGTGCTAGAGTTGGCAGGGGTGTTGGCGCTGAAGCTTTCTTT
TRBV4-3	TRBJ2-7	NA	TRBD1	CASSPYTGTGGYEQYF	TGCGCCAGCAGCCCATATACCGGGACAGGGGGTTACGAGCAGTACTTC
TRBV15	TRBJ2-5	NA	NA	CATSIIQGGETQYF	TGTGCCACCAGCATAATACAGGGCGGAGAGACCCAGTACTTC
TRBV7-6	TRBJ2-5	NA	NA	CASSLIRQVKETQYF	TGTGCCAGCAGCTTGATAAGGCAGGTCAAAGAGACCCAGTACTTC
TRBV12-3/TRBV12-4	TRBJ2-5	few	TRBD1	CASSSHTGTEYQETQYF	TGTGCCAGCAGTTCCCACACCGGGACAGAGTACCAAGAGACCCAGTACTTC
TRBV7-6	TRBJ2-3	NA	NA	CASSLMAVEGTDTQYF	TGTGCCAGCAGCCTGATGGCAGTAGAGGGCACAGATACGCAGTATTTT
TRBV5-4	TRBJ2-7	few	NA	CASSRRDHSYEQYF	TGTGCCAGCAGCCGAAGGGATCACTCCTACGAGCAGTACTTC
TRBV4-3	TRBJ1-5	many	NA	CASSQESGNQPQHF	TGCGCCAGCAGCCAAGAATCCGGGAATCAGCCCCAGCATTTT
TRBV4-3	TRBJ2-7	NA	TRBD1	CASSRYQGPGTEAYEQYF	TGCGCCAGCAGCCGATACCAGGGACCCGGGACAGAAGCCTACGAGCAGTACTTC
TRBV6-2/TRBV6-3	TRBJ2-1	NA	NA	CASSYSAGANEQFF	TGTGCCAGCAGTTACTCGGCCGGGGCCAATGAGCAGTTCTTC
TRBV30	TRBJ2-5	NA	TRBD1	CAWSTTGVETQYF	TGTGCCTGGAGTACGACAGGGGTTGAGACCCAGTACTTC